This TCR beta chain was profiled in a study of blood T cell repertoires in COVID-19. In the original analysis: From reference gene primer amplification, estimates of nucleated cell counts were derived. Here immunoSEQ multiplex PCR was the method, and the copy in TCRdb shows in-frame clones only, minus some. The V and J calls and the clone size are those of that table, but D and trimming were determined from the DNA. The table includes roughly 250,000 clones, about 88% detected once. Trimming stripped 3 bases from V and 4 bases from J, with 19 bases between. CDR1 is MRHNA, CDR2 SNTAGT, per germline. This CDR3 contains 17 residues. Living in 24 US areas, the participants were between roughly 18 and 90 years of age. For recovered donors of Cohort 3, there were two negative PCRs, clearance, or symptom resolution.

The sample consisted of PBMCs or T cells enriched from blood (not recorded which). The chain uses TRBV6-4 and TRBJ2-1; weak D call: TRBD1 (5 bases). The TCR was taken from a woman aged 50 to 60 who had recovered from COVID-19. CDR3 amino acids: CASSEHEIRGRYNEQFF. The CDR3 region has the DNA TGTGCCAGCAGTGAGCACGAAATTAGGGGCAGATACAATGAGCAGTTCTTC.